The 7 T cell receptor beta chains in this list originate from one sample, sequenced in a study of blood T cell dynamics during melanoma immunotherapy. The data were produced by immunoSEQ multiplex PCR, yet TCRdb's version contains in-frame clones alone and is incomplete. Found here are 4,000 to 5,000 clones, more than 75% of them singletons; the top ten hold about 33%. As to time point: pre-treatment baseline. The specimen comprised blood, sampled from a patient treated with checkpoint blockade. The receptors here all came from a human donor with melanoma.

The chain recombines TRBV11-3 with TRBJ2-5, with D tentatively TRBD1 or TRBD2 (5 bases each). There are 13 residues in the CDR3. The ends were cut back, 1 base at V and 14 bases at J, with 17 bases in the middle. Germline CDR1 SGHNT, CDR2 YENEEA. CDR3 protein: CASSLGGGGHCYF. CDR3 coding DNA: TGTGCCAGCAGCTTAGGGGGTGGGGGTCACTGCTACTTC.

This clone occurred a few times. This chain links TRBV7-8 with TRBJ1-5; D is undetermined. The CDR3 is 17 amino acids. V lost 5 bases and J lost 5, with 22 bases in between. CDR1 and CDR2 (germline): SGHVS, FQNEAQ. Here the CDR3 DNA reads TGTGCCAGCAGCCCCCGGGGAGGCGAGTTGCGGGATCAGCCCCAGCATTTT. It translates to CASSPRGGELRDQPQHF. Filled out from reference TRBV7-8 and TRBJ1-5, the complete variable domain reads GAGVSQSPRYKVAKRGQDVALRCDPISGHVSLFWYQQALGQGPEFLTYFQNEAQLDKSGLPSDRFFAERPEGSVSTLKIQRTQQEDSAVYLCASSPRGGELRDQPQHFGDGTRLSIL.

The CDR3 sequence: CASSVEGRTGELFF. CDR3 in DNA: TGTGCCAGCAGCGTAGAAGGCCGGACCGGGGAGCTGTTTTTT. The chain is built from TRBV9 and TRBJ2-2; D not resolved. V was trimmed by 0 bases and J by 5 bases, leaving 8 bases between them. The CDR3 is 14 amino acids. The germline V gene encodes CDR1 SGDLS and CDR2 YYNGEE.

The chain joins TRBV11-2 to TRBJ2-3; D is possibly TRBD2 (5 bases). Trimming pared 5 bases from V and 1 base from J, leaving 19 bases between. This CDR3 is built from 17 residues. CDR1 and CDR2 from the germline V gene are SGHAT and FQNNGV. Here the CDR3 DNA reads TGTGCCAGCAGCCCCCGAGAGAGGGCCCTCGGCACAGATACGCAGTATTTT. Translation gives CASSPRERALGTDTQYF.

DNA of the CDR3: TGCGCCAGCAGCCAAGAAAAGGGAACCGGGGAGCTGTTTTTT. Residues: CASSQEKGTGELFF. This chain joins TRBV4-3 and TRBJ2-2; D is ambiguous. Trimming removed 0 bases from V and 5 bases from J, with 7 bases in between. The germline gives CDR1 LGHNA, CDR2 YSLEER. The CDR3 is made up of 14 amino acids.

The rearrangement joins TRBV19 to TRBJ2-7; D gene unclear. The V end was cut by 4 bases, the J end by 2 bases, with 9 bases between. The CDR3 contains 13 residues. Germline CDR1 LNHDA, CDR2 SQIVND (reference sequence). The CDR3 region has the DNA TGTGCCAGTAGTAATGCTGGGACCTACGAGCAGTACTTC. This encodes CASSNAGTYEQYF.

This chain connects TRBV30 to TRBJ2-7; D is unclear. This CDR3 is built from 11 residues. The V gene lost 3 bases and the J gene lost 3 bases, with 6 bases spanning the gap. Germline V gene lookup returns CDR1 GTSNPN and CDR2 SVGIG (reference sequence). The CDR3: CAWSTYYEQYF. The DNA for the CDR3 is TGTGCCTGGAGCACCTACTACGAGCAGTACTTC.